This T cell receptor (beta chain) was captured in a study of T-cell memory formation after mild COVID-19. TCRdb re-called the 5' RACE reads with MiXCR, one entry per CDR3 protein. The sample has roughly 370,000 distinct CDR3 sequences; about 16% are singletons. CDR3 length equals 13 residues. In germline, CDR1 is SGHRS, CDR2 YFSETQ. V was pared by 2 bases and J by 4 bases, with 9 bases between. This clonotype was recorded a few times. The sequenced sample consisted of PBMCs or a T cell subset sorted from them (not recorded which). The source of this sequence is a young man who had mild COVID-19 (a few samples of this study predate the infection). Cell type and time point are not known. This chain connects TRBV5-1 to TRBJ1-2; D not certain. CDR3 in DNA: TGCGCCAGCAGCTTAGAGGGAATCTATGGCTACACCTTC. Residues: CASSLEGIYGYTF.